The T cell receptor (beta chain) under discussion was sequenced for a study of T-cell memory formation after mild COVID-19. The study, taken as a whole, reports: Pre-infection memory carried some responding clones, suggesting that cross-reactive memory joined. CM and EM subsets held most contracting CD4+ clones; EMRA held CD8+ ones.

Germline CDR1 and CDR2: LGHDT and YNNKEL (reference sequence). The V gene lost 5 bases and the J gene lost 5 bases, with 6 bases spanning the gap. The CDR3 is made up of 11 amino acids. Of note for this clonotype: Antigen: not known.

TCRdb redid the calling of the 5' RACE reads with MiXCR, one entry per CDR3 protein. The data contain 550,000 to 650,000 distinct CDR3 sequences, 17% of them singletons. Sequencing was carried out using PBMCs or a T cell subset sorted from them (not recorded which). The receptor comes from an adult woman who had mild COVID-19 (a few samples of this study predate the infection). Cell type and time point are not known. The chain combines TRBV3-1 with TRBJ2-5; D is unclear. CDR3 sequence: CASSVLETQYF. CDR3 sequence (DNA): TGTGCCAGCAGCGTTCTGGAGACCCAGTACTTC.